The T cell receptor (beta chain) under discussion was sequenced for a study of regulatory T cells in long-lasting Graves disease (dated by TCRdb to the early 2020s). At the level of the whole study: Antithyroid drugs had been taken for less than 3 months by newly diagnosed Graves' disease patients. Peripheral blood TCR sequencing and RNA sequencing compared persistent Graves' disease patients with newly diagnosed Graves' disease patients. A total of some 35 samples underwent TCR sequencing, from about 13 patients with persistent Graves' disease and 20 patients with newly diagnosed Graves' disease. The study was conducted in China and was registered as a clinical trial. Beyond this particular receptor, the publication reports: Only the TCR beta chain was sequenced and analyzed. The authors noted that the small sample size was a limitation that may lower accuracy. Patients with persistent disease shared more public clonotypes (about 2,900) than newly diagnosed patients did (around 980). Compared with newly diagnosed patients, persistent Graves' disease patients had lower TCR Shannon entropy and fewer highly expanded clones, which suggests clonal expansion. Only peripheral blood was studied, because thyroid tissue, the primary lesion, was inaccessible. Preferential use of TRBV28, TRBJ1-2 and TRBJ2-5 was observed in persistent disease, whereas TRBV20-1 and TRBJ2-1 were favored in newly diagnosed disease.

The sample holds a few counts of this clonotype. Its binding antigen is unknown. Base-call qualities are not available, and no considerably larger clone is one nucleotide away. The germline V gene supplies CDR1 WSHSY and CDR2 SAAADI. A distance of 8 bases separates the germline ends of V and J, which lose 3 bases and 7 bases respectively. The CDR3 goes from the cysteine to the phenylalanine over 12 residues. Kept here is only the CDR3 DNA, which spans 36 bases and is read in frame from base 1. The library was obtained by multiplex PCR. Sequencing took place on an Illumina HiSeq 4000. TCR beta libraries were built with iRepertoire HTBI primers and Arm-PCR amplification of CDR3 regions. Before sequencing, the PCR products went through gel purification. From the authors' description of their analysis: Gene usage analysis of CDR3 amino acid clonotypes relied on the roughly 60 TRBV and 14 TRBJ segments identified across samples. COPE and FqMerger were used to merge filtered high-quality paired reads into contigs. BLAST was used to align contigs to the IMGT TRBV, TRBD and TRBJ reference genes, and CDR3 was defined following IMGT. Clonotypes above 0.1% frequency were classified as highly expanded clones. Repertoire diversity was measured by Shannon entropy, and V-J evenness by the Gini coefficient. Public clonotypes were defined as clonotypes shared by more than one individual. TCRdb reran the public reads through fastp at Q25 and MiXCR, keeping productive beta chains. For every CDR3 protein sequence, its rows merge into one entry that carries the most common genes and DNA. It is TCRdb's table, rather than the study itself, that gives the V and J calls and clone size. This sample comprises fewer than 550,000 distinct CDR3 sequences, about 17% of them detected only once. Clones ranked in the top ten supply about a quarter of the sample.

Sample time point, as interpreted from the label and publication: newly diagnosed GD, antithyroid drugs for less than 3 months. For both TCR sequencing and RNA sequencing, RNA was extracted from PBMCs using TRIzol. The diagnosis of Graves' disease was made according to American Thyroid Association guidelines. Patients were recruited from an endocrinology department in Xi'an, China. Each patient gave approximately 8.8 milliliters of peripheral blood, collected in an EDTA anticoagulant tube. PBMCs were isolated by Ficoll Paque Plus density gradient separation without further T cell sorting. An Agilent 2100 Bioanalyzer and agarose gel were used to check RNA quality, and a NanoDrop 2000 was used to measure RNA concentration. The data were also submitted as part of a second study, on T cells in Graves' hyperthyroidism and ophthalmopathy. The second study also describes: Stable Graves' hyperthyroidism was defined as the absence of progression to ophthalmopathy over 18 months of follow-up. Hyperthyroidism patients were newly diagnosed, had a disease duration of under 2 months, and were aged 18 to 65 years. Exclusion was applied to patients with uncontrolled infections, other autoimmune diseases, pregnancy or lactation. Clinical symptoms, serum thyroxine and TRAb, thyroid ultrasound, and orbital computed tomography formed the basis for the diagnoses. For the first round of RT-PCR on the TCR CDR3, the HTBI primer set was used together with the Qiagen OneStep RT-PCR kit. Blood samples also contained most of the expanded thyroid clonotypes (frequency above 0.001), which suggests that blood repertoires may reflect thyroid immune responses. Ophthalmopathy was separated from stable hyperthyroidism by a 13 V-J signature model, with over 85% sensitivity and 81% to 82% specificity obtained in cross-validation and 80%/75% obtained in testing. During validation, the model predicted progression to ophthalmopathy a median of approximately 7 months ahead of onset, with roughly 65% sensitivity and roughly 72% specificity. A discovery cohort of around 100 patients, roughly 40 with Graves' ophthalmopathy and fewer than 65 with stable Graves' hyperthyroidism, was used to find distinguishing TCR V-J signatures. An independent validation cohort of under 20 hyperthyroidism patients and approximately 16 patients who later progressed to ophthalmopathy tested prospective prediction of ophthalmopathy. The 100 or so discovery patients were randomly split 7:3 into training and test sets. In addition, the study compared T-cell repertoires in thyroid tissue and in blood from about six Graves' hyperthyroidism patients. Following sampling, methimazole starting at 30 mg daily was given to hyperthyroidism patients, and high-dose intravenous methylprednisolone was given to ophthalmopathy patients. Libraries were constructed in a second round of multiplex PCR, after which size selection and purification were carried out. Paired-end sequencing of the libraries was performed with 100 bp reads on an Illumina HiSeq2000. SOAPnuke was used to process the raw data, removing reads that contained adapters or uncalled bases, had a mean Phred below 15, or lacked an exact match to the constant primer or identifier. COPE v1.2.5 was used to merge high-quality paired reads, and clonotypes were defined as unique nucleotide sequences. Clonotypes were aligned to IMGT TRBV, TRBD and TRBJ reference segments using MiTCR v1.1. Only V-J combinations with frequency above 0.0001, covering 99% to 99.2% of repertoires, were analysed. A TCS score was defined as the ratio between F50 (clonal expansion) and ExV (chaos), using BLOSUM62-based TCRdist between CDR3 peptides within each V-J. Welch's t-statistics and random forest reduced 514 V-J features to 10 to 15, which were used in a naive Bayes classifier (R e1071). No statistical method was used to fix the sample size in advance, and group allocation was not hidden from the investigators. The paper reports TCR Vbeta CDR3 sequencing of 135 peripheral blood samples: 43 ophthalmopathy, about 75 hyperthyroidism and about 17 progressor patients.

The specimen comprised peripheral blood mononuclear cells (PBMCs), sampled at new diagnosis, from a patient treated with antithyroid drugs. The rearranged segments are TRBV10-2 and TRBJ2-3, with no confidently assigned D gene. This clonotype originated in a woman in her late teens or twenties with Graves disease. Donor details come from another sample of the same person, matched by shared clones. DNA sequence: TGCGCCAGCAGTGAAGGTATAAATACGCAGTATTTT. This gives the protein CASSEGINTQYF.